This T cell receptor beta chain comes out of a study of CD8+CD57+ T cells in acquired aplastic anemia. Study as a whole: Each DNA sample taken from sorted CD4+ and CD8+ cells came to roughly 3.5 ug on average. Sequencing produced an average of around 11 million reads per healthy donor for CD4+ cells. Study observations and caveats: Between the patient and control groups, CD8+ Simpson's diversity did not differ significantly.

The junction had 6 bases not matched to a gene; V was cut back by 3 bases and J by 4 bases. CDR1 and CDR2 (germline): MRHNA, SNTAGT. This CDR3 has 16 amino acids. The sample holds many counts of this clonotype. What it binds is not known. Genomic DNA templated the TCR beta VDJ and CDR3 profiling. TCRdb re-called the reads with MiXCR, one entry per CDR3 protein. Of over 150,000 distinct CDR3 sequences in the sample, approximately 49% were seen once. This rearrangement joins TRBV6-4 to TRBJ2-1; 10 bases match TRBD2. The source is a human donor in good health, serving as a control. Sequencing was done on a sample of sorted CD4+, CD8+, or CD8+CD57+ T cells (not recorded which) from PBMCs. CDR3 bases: TGTGCCAGCAGTGAAGATAGCGGGGGGCTATACAATGAGCAGTTCTTC. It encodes CASSEDSGGLYNEQFF.